A single sample gave rise to the 32 T cell receptor beta chains below, sequenced in a study of blood T cell repertoires in COVID-19. Libraries were prepared by immunoSEQ multiplex PCR; TCRdb keeps only in-frame clonotypes and omits some of them. The profile covers 20,000 to 30,000 clones, with 85% to 90% appearing a single time and around 11% taken by the ten largest. Sequenced sample: peripheral blood. The source is a man in his sixties or seventies with acute or convalescent COVID-19.

The table lists this clone with a few counts. The same CDR3 is also encoded by other DNA sequences in this sample. The chain is built from TRBV9 and TRBJ2-5; maybe TRBD2 (7 bases). The germline gives CDR1 SGDLS, CDR2 YYNGEE. The CDR3 totals 15 residues. CDR3 bases: TGTCCCCCCCGCGGAGGGGGGGGGCCCCAAGAGACCCAGTACTTC. Its protein is CPPRGGGGPQETQYF.

V gene TRBV7-8 combines with J gene TRBJ1-1; D is possibly TRBD1 (6 bases). Trimming shortened V by 3 bases and J by 4 bases, and 15 bases separated the two germline ends. CDR1 is SGHVS, CDR2 FQNEAQ, per germline. The CDR3 contains 15 residues. The CDR3 region has the DNA TGTGCCAGCAGCTTCGGGACAACCGTGGGCACTGAAGCTTTCTTT. Its protein product is CASSFGTTVGTEAFF.

This chain connects TRBV2 to TRBJ1-5; D ambiguous. Trimming took off 9 bases at V and 0 bases at J, with 6 bases between the two ends. Per the germline V gene, CDR1 is SNHLY and CDR2 is FYNNEI. This CDR3 is built from 12 residues. The CDR3: CASAVSNQPQHF. CDR3 nucleotides: TGTGCCAGTGCGGTTAGCAATCAGCCCCAGCATTTT. The whole variable domain, filled in from reference TRBV2 and TRBJ1-5, reads EPEVTQTPSHQVTQMGQEVILRCVPISNHLYFYWYRQILGQKVEFLVSFYNNEISEKSEIFDDQFSVERPDGSNFTLKIRSTKLEDSAMYFCASAVSNQPQHFGDGTRLSIL.

This chain connects TRBV7-2 to TRBJ2-2; TRBD1 agrees at 11 bases. After removal of 3 bases from V and 6 bases from J, the junction contained 6 bases not matched to a gene. The CDR3 is 16 amino acids. CDR1 and CDR2 from the germline V gene are SGHTA and FQGNSA. The CDR3 DNA sequence: TGTGCCAGCAGCTTTAGGACAGGGGGCGTCGCCGGGGAGCTGTTTTTT. Amino acids: CASSFRTGGVAGELFF.

The V gene is TRBV5-1, the J gene TRBJ2-2; perhaps TRBD1 as D (6 bases). Germline V CDR1 and CDR2: SGHRS, YFSETQ. V was pared by 4 bases and J by 9 bases, with 10 bases between. The CDR3 loop spans 12 amino acids. The CDR3 DNA follows: TGCGCCAGCAGCGTTCAGGGGTGGGAGCTGTTTTTT. Residues: CASSVQGWELFF.

The chain carries TRBV24-1 and TRBJ2-5; no clear D. This CDR3 spans 15 amino acids. V lost 3 bases to trimming and J lost 0 bases, with 10 bases between them. Germline assignment: CDR1 KGHDR and CDR2 SFDVKD. The CDR3: CATSDGTVDQETQYF. In nucleotides, the CDR3 is TGTGCCACCAGTGATGGTACAGTGGACCAAGAGACCCAGTACTTC.

The table lists this clone with a few counts. This chain joins TRBV11-3 and TRBJ1-1, with 8 bases aligning to TRBD1. In germline, CDR1 is SGHNT, CDR2 YENEEA. J was trimmed by 2 bases and V by 5 bases; bases with no gene match: 7. The CDR3 extends over 15 amino acids. This CDR3 reads CASSPSTGANTEAFF. The DNA of the CDR3 is TGTGCCAGCAGCCCATCGACAGGGGCAAACACTGAAGCTTTCTTT.

This rearrangement joins TRBV7-8 to TRBJ1-5, with D unresolved. Germline V gives CDR1 SGHVS, CDR2 FQNEAQ. Trimming removed 1 base from V and 0 bases from J, with 7 bases in between. The CDR3 sequence is 15 residues long. The CDR3 loop is CASSLGGISNQPQHF. The CDR3 DNA sequence: TGTGCCAGCAGCTTAGGAGGAATTAGCAATCAGCCCCAGCATTTT. Full variable domain (missing parts from reference TRBV7-8 and TRBJ1-5): GAGVSQSPRYKVAKRGQDVALRCDPISGHVSLFWYQQALGQGPEFLTYFQNEAQLDKSGLPSDRFFAERPEGSVSTLKIQRTQQEDSAVYLCASSLGGISNQPQHFGDGTRLSIL.

This chain uses TRBV4-2 with TRBJ1-2; 12 bases fit TRBD1. V lost 2 bases and J lost 6; bases outside the gene matches: 4. In germline, CDR1 is LGHNA, CDR2 YNFKEQ. CDR3 length: 15 residues. This chain's CDR3 is CASSQQGQGADGYTF. The CDR3, as DNA: TGTGCCAGCAGCCAACAGGGACAGGGGGCGGATGGCTACACCTTC.

The V call is TRBV7-2, the J call TRBJ2-3; the match to TRBD2 covers 9 bases. The CDR3 sequence is 17 residues long. J was trimmed by 2 bases and V by 1 base; bases with no gene match: 7. CDR1 and CDR2 (germline): SGHTA, FQGNSA. CDR3 sequence: CASSLGLLAGLTDTQYF. DNA for the CDR3: TGTGCCAGCAGCTTAGGTCTTCTAGCGGGACTCACAGATACGCAGTATTTT.

This clone came up a few times. The chain couples TRBV12-3 or TRBV12-4 to TRBJ1-1, with a tentative D call TRBD1 (6 bases). Trimming took off 3 bases at V and 3 bases at J, with 8 bases between the two ends. The CDR3 has 13 residues. CDR3 coding DNA: TGTGCCAGCAGTTTGGACAGATACACTGAAGCTTTCTTT. It encodes CASSLDRYTEAFF.

As regards this clone: Other nucleotide sequences in the sample specify the same CDR3. The chain is built from TRBV18 and TRBJ2-3, with TRBD2 matching 11 bases. V lost 1 base to trimming and J lost 1 base; unmatched junction nucleotides: 4. CDR3 length: 17 amino acids. Germline values: CDR1 KGHSH, CDR2 LQKENI. CDR3 loop: CASSPLAGGPGTDTQYF. DNA of the CDR3: TGTGCCAGCTCACCACTAGCGGGAGGGCCGGGCACAGATACGCAGTATTTT. Full variable domain (missing parts from reference TRBV18 and TRBJ2-3): NAGVMQNPRHLVRRRGQEARLRCSPMKGHSHVYWYRQLPEEGLKFMVYLQKENIIDESGMPKERFSAEFPKEGPSILRIQQVVRGDSAAYFCASSPLAGGPGTDTQYFGPGTRLTVL.

The V and J genes are TRBV19 and TRBJ2-1; D is uncertain. This CDR3 contains 12 residues. Looked up from germline, CDR1 is LNHDA and CDR2 is SQIVND (reference sequence). With 3 bases removed from V and 9 bases from J, the gap between germline ends came to 9 bases. The CDR3 DNA reads TGTGCCAGTAGTATCTATAAGAGTGAGCAGTTCTTC. Translated: CASSIYKSEQFF.

The gene calls are TRBV18 and TRBJ2-7; the match to TRBD1 covers 7 bases. Germline-derived CDR1 and CDR2 are KGHSH and LQKENI. This CDR3 spans 15 amino acids. V lost 2 bases, J lost 3 bases, and 7 bases stayed unmatched. CDR3 residues: CASSPTGTVVYEQYF. As DNA, the CDR3 is TGTGCCAGCTCACCAACCGGGACAGTAGTCTACGAGCAGTACTTC.

This clone turned up a few times. CDR3 DNA sequence: TGTGCCAGCAGGTGGACAGGGGGTACCTACGAGCAGTACTTC. Translated, it gives CASRWTGGTYEQYF. The chain links TRBV6-5 to TRBJ2-7; 10 bases match TRBD1. V shed 6 bases and J 2 bases; nucleotides not matched to a gene: 4. The CDR3 totals 14 residues. Germline V gene data show CDR1 as MNHEY and CDR2 as SVGAGI.

CDR3 DNA sequence: TGTGCCAGCAGCAAGAACAGGGATGAAAAACTGTTTTTT. Protein sequence: CASSKNRDEKLFF. This rearrangement joins TRBV3-1 (or the pseudogene TRBV3-2) to TRBJ1-4; D is perhaps TRBD1 (6 bases). Between the trimmed V and J ends, which lost 5 bases and 6 bases, there was a span of 10 bases. Germline V lookup: CDR1 LGHDT, CDR2 YNNKEL (reference sequence). This CDR3 region has 13 residues.

This clone appeared a few times. The gene calls are TRBV14 and TRBJ1-3; the D gene is possibly TRBD1 (6 bases). Germline V CDR1 and CDR2: SGHDN, FVKESK. V lost 0 bases to trimming and J lost 5 bases, with 17 bases between them. This CDR3 is built from 17 residues. The CDR3 nucleotides read TGTGCCAGCAGCCAAGATATCTGGGGGGGGCGAAGAAACACCATATATTTT. It specifies CASSQDIWGGRRNTIYF.

There are a few counts of this clone. V usage is TRBV3-1 (or the pseudogene TRBV3-2) and J usage is TRBJ1-1; D might be TRBD1 (6 bases). The V gene lost 5 bases and the J gene lost 3 bases, with 13 bases spanning the gap. In germline, CDR1 is LGHDT, CDR2 YNNKEL (reference sequence). The CDR3 has 14 residues. DNA for the CDR3: TGTGCCAGCAGCAAAAGGGGGTACTACACTGAAGCTTTCTTT. As protein: CASSKRGYYTEAFF.

The chain has TRBV27 and TRBJ2-7; D possibly corresponds to TRBD2 (5 bases). There are 18 residues in the CDR3. Trimming removed 3 bases at V and 4 bases at J, with 25 bases between. The V gene's germline CDR1 is MNHEY and CDR2 SMNVEV (reference sequence). The CDR3 coding sequence is TGTGCCAGCAGTTTTTCCCCCTTTCAGACTATAGAGAGGTACGAGCAGTACTTC. It translates to CASSFSPFQTIERYEQYF.

The V gene is TRBV9, the J gene TRBJ2-1; TRBD1 aligns across 7 bases. From germline, CDR1 is SGDLS and CDR2 YYNGEE. Trimming removed 0 bases from V and 2 bases from J; junction bases left unmatched: 2. This CDR3 has 15 amino acids. The CDR3 spells CASSVEGATYNEQFF. CDR3 coding DNA: TGTGCCAGCAGCGTAGAGGGGGCAACCTACAATGAGCAGTTCTTC. Together with reference TRBV9 and TRBJ2-1, the CDR3 gives the full variable domain: DSGVTQTPKHLITATGQRVTLRCSPRSGDLSVYWYQQSLDQGLQFLIQYYNGEERAKGNILERFSAQQFPDLHSELNLSSLELGDSALYFCASSVEGATYNEQFFGPGTRLTVL.

This clone was counted a single time. The chain couples TRBV7-2 to TRBJ2-1; TRBD2 matches 9 bases. This CDR3 spans 18 amino acids. V shed 4 bases and J 7 bases; nucleotides not matched to a gene: 17. The germline V gene encodes CDR1 SGHTA and CDR2 FQGNSA. The CDR3 DNA follows: TGTGCCAGCAGCTCCCCCGACTCCGGTAGCGGGAGACGAAATGAGCAGTTCTTC. Protein: CASSSPDSGSGRRNEQFF.

This chain links TRBV7-9 with TRBJ1-1; maybe TRBD1 (6 bases). Germline V gene sequence: CDR1 SEHNR, CDR2 FQNEAQ (reference sequence). V was pared by 1 base and J by 10 bases, with 16 bases between. The CDR3 spans 14 residues. CDR3 in amino acids: CASSLGGFSDRAFF. CDR3 bases: TGTGCCAGCAGCTTAGGGGGGTTCTCGGACAGAGCTTTCTTT. Combining the CDR3 with reference TRBV7-9 and TRBJ1-1 gives the whole variable domain DTGVSQNPRHKITKRGQNVTFRCDPISEHNRLYWYRQTLGQGPEFLTYFQNEAQLEKSRLLSDRFSAERPKGSFSTLEIQRTEQGDSAMYLCASSLGGFSDRAFFGQGTRLTVV.

The chain links TRBV14 to TRBJ1-2; 8 bases map to TRBD1. Per germline, CDR1 SGHDN and CDR2 FVKESK. The V segment lost 4 bases and the J segment 4 bases; nucleotides outside the gene matches: 5. This CDR3 spans 14 amino acids. CDR3 in amino acids: CASSRAGTGYGYTF. DNA for the CDR3: TGTGCCAGCAGCCGAGCAGGGACAGGCTATGGCTACACCTTC.

V is TRBV7-8 and J is TRBJ1-2; D is unclear. Between the trimmed V and J ends, which lost 0 bases and 0 bases, there was a span of 11 bases. The CDR3 is 16 amino acids. Germline V CDR1 and CDR2: SGHVS, FQNEAQ. The CDR3 reads CASSLAGSNANYGYTF. DNA for the CDR3: TGTGCCAGCAGCTTAGCGGGCAGCAATGCTAACTATGGCTACACCTTC.

The chain joins TRBV7-2 to TRBJ1-2, with D tentatively TRBD1 (5 bases). The CDR3 extends over 14 amino acids. Trimming left V 2 bases short and J 6 bases short, with 13 bases between. Germline values: CDR1 SGHTA, CDR2 FQGNSA. The CDR3: CASSLRDLAHGYTF. CDR3 nucleotides: TGTGCCAGCAGCTTAAGGGACTTAGCCCATGGCTACACCTTC.

V gene TRBV25-1 combines with J gene TRBJ2-7; D is ambiguous. Germline assignment: CDR1 MGHDK and CDR2 SYGVNS. This CDR3 is built from 15 residues. The V end lost 3 bases, the J end lost 0 bases, and 12 bases lay between the germline ends. The CDR3: CASSDTSGNSYEQYF. CDR3 in DNA: TGTGCCAGCAGTGATACGTCAGGAAACTCCTACGAGCAGTACTTC.

The chain links TRBV4-3 to TRBJ2-3; 7 positions agree with TRBD2. CDR1 is LGHNA, CDR2 YSLEER, per germline. There are 16 residues in the CDR3. V gave up 1 base and J gave up 8 bases; unmatched junction bases: 12. CDR3 nucleotides: TGCGCCAGCAGCCAAGGGAGGGGCGGGAGTATCGGTACGCAGTATTTT. It is translated as CASSQGRGGSIGTQYF.

V gene TRBV6-5 combines with J gene TRBJ2-1; 8 bases match TRBD2. J gave up 7 bases and V 6 bases, and 8 bases lay outside the gene matches. Looked up from germline, CDR1 is MNHEY and CDR2 is SVGAGI. CDR3 length equals 14 residues. The CDR3 spells CASRQSGRANEQFF. The CDR3 DNA reads TGTGCCAGCAGGCAAAGCGGGAGAGCGAATGAGCAGTTCTTC.

This clone rates as medium-sized. The chain uses TRBV9 and TRBJ2-2; D is uncertain. Germline lookup yields CDR1 SGDLS and CDR2 YYNGEE. V dropped 6 bases and J dropped 1 base, with 7 bases sitting between them. The CDR3 has 13 residues. This CDR3 reads CASTVKNTGELFF. The CDR3 nucleotides are TGTGCCAGCACGGTCAAGAACACCGGGGAGCTGTTTTTT.

The chain employs TRBV6-2 or TRBV6-3 and TRBJ2-2, with D perhaps matching TRBD1 (6 bases). This CDR3 is built from 14 residues. Germline V gene lookup returns CDR1 MNHEY and CDR2 SVGEGT. V was pared by 6 bases and J by 4 bases, with 12 bases between. This chain's CDR3 is CASSPRDTTGELFF. CDR3 DNA: TGTGCCAGCAGCCCCAGGGACACCACCGGGGAGCTGTTTTTT.

The rearrangement joins TRBV6-5 to TRBJ1-2, with D possibly TRBD1 on 6 matching bases. The germline CDR1 and CDR2 sequences are MNHEY and SVGAGI. V lost 0 bases and J lost 6, with 14 bases in between. The CDR3 length is 15 residues. For the CDR3, the DNA is TGTGCCAGCAGTTACTCGGGCGGGGGCGCCAATGGCTACACCTTC. Its protein product is CASSYSGGGANGYTF.

The genes are TRBV7-2 and TRBJ1-5, with D perhaps matching TRBD1 (5 bases). The V gene lost 3 bases and the J gene lost 14 bases, with 14 bases spanning the gap. The CDR3 loop spans 12 amino acids. The germline CDR1 and CDR2 sequences are SGHTA and FQGNSA. Written as DNA, the CDR3 is TGTGCCAGCAGCTTGAAAGGCGGACAAGAGCATTTT. Protein sequence: CASSLKGGQEHF.